Given below is one T cell receptor beta chain in context. These data come from a study of blood T cell repertoires in COVID-19. Study background: Spain, Italy and the United States supplied samples that represented acute and convalescent COVID-19. T cells, B-cell-depleted T cells, or PBMCs supplied cDNA or gDNA.

During active infection, Seattle patients enrolled and were then monitored through disease. Study processing details: From reference gene primer amplification, estimates of nucleated cell counts were derived. Measured with immunoSEQ multiplex PCR; TCRdb has only the in-frame clones, and not every one. V and J calls and clone size are those listed in that table; D and trimming were worked out from the DNA. The sample yields just over 150,000 clones, approximately 92% seen once. Germline V gene lookup returns CDR1 SGHAT and CDR2 FQDESV (reference sequence). Losses at the gene ends were 5 bases for V and 4 bases for J; bases not matched to a gene: 4. The CDR3 runs to 14 residues.

This chain connects TRBV11-1 to TRBJ2-7, with 11 bases identical to TRBD1. Material for sequencing was peripheral blood. The origin of this receptor is a man aged 25 to 45 with COVID-19, enrolled during active disease. The CDR3, as DNA: TGTGCCAGCAGCCGTCGGGACAGGGGGTACGAGCAGTACTTC. Encoded protein: CASSRRDRGYEQYF. The variable domain in full, with the rest retrieved from reference TRBV11-1 and TRBJ2-7, is EAEVAQSPRYKITEKSQAVAFWCDPISGHATLYWYRQILGQGPELLVQFQDESVVDDSQLPKDRFSAERLKGVDSTLKIQPAELGDSAMYLCASSRRDRGYEQYFGPGTRLTVT.